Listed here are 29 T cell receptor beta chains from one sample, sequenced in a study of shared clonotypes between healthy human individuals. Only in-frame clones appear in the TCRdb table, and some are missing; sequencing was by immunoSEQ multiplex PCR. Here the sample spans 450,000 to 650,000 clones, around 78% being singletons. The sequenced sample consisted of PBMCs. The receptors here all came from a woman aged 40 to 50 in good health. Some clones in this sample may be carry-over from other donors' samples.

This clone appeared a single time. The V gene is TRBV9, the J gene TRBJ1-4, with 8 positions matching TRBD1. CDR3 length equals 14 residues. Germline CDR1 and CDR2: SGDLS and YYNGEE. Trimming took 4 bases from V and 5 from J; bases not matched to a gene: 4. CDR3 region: CASSPRTGNEKLFF. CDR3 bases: TGTGCCAGCAGCCCCCGGACAGGGAATGAAAAACTGTTTTTT. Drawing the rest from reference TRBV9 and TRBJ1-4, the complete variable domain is DSGVTQTPKHLITATGQRVTLRCSPRSGDLSVYWYQQSLDQGLQFLIQYYNGEERAKGNILERFSAQQFPDLHSELNLSSLELGDSALYFCASSPRTGNEKLFFGSGTQLSVL.

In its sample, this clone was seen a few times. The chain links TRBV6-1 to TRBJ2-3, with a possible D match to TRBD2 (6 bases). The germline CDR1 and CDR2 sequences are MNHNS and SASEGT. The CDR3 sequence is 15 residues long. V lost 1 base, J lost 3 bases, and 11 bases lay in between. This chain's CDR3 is CASSEGTGVTDTQYF. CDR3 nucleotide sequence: TGTGCCAGCAGTGAAGGGACGGGAGTAACAGATACGCAGTATTTT.

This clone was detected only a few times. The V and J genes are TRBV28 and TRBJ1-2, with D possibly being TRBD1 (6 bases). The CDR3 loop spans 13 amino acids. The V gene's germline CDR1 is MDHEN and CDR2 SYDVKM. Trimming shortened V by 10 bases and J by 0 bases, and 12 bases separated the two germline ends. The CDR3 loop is CATHDRTNYGYTF. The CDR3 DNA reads TGTGCCACCCACGACAGGACTAACTATGGCTACACCTTC.

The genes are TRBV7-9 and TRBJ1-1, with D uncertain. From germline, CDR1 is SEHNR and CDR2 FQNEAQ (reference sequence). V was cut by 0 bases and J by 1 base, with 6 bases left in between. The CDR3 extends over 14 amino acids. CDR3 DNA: TGTGCCAGCAGCTTAGCGGTAACGAACACTGAAGCTTTCTTT. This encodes CASSLAVTNTEAFF.

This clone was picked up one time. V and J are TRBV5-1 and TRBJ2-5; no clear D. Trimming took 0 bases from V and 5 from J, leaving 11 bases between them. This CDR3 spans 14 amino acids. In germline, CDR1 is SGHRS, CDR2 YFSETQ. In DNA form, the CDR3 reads TGCGCCAGCAGCTTGGCGCTGACGAGGGAGACCCAGTACTTC. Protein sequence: CASSLALTRETQYF.

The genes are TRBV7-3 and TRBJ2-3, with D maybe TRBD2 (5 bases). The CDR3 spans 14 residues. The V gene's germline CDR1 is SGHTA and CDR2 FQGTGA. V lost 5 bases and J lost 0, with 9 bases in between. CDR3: CASSPAGSTDTQYF. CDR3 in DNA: TGTGCCAGCAGCCCGGCGGGTAGCACAGATACGCAGTATTTT.

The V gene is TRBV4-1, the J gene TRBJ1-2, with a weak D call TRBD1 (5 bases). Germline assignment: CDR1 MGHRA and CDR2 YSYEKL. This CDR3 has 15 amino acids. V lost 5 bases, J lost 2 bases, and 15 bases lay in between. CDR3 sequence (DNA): TGCGCCAGCAGCGCCCTCCAGGGCCGGAACTATGGCTACACCTTC. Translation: CASSALQGRNYGYTF.

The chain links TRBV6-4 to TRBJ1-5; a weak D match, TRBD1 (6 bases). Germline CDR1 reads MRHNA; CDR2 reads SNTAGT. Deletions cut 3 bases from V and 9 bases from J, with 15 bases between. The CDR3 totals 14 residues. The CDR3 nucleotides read TGTGCCAGCAGTGAAGGACAGCTGGTAGGGCCCCAGCATTTT. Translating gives CASSEGQLVGPQHF.

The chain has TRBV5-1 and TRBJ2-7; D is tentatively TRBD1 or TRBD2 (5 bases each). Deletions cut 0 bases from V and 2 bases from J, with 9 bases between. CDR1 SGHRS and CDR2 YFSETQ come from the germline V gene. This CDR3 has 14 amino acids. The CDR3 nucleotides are TGCGCCAGCAGCTTGGGGGACCGAACCTACGAGCAGTACTTC. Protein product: CASSLGDRTYEQYF. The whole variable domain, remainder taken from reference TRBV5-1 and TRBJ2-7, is KAGVTQTPRYLIKTRGQQVTLSCSPISGHRSVSWYQQTPGQGLQFLFEYFSETQRNKGNFPGRFSGRQFSNSRSEMNVSTLELGDSALYLCASSLGDRTYEQYFGPGTRLTVT.

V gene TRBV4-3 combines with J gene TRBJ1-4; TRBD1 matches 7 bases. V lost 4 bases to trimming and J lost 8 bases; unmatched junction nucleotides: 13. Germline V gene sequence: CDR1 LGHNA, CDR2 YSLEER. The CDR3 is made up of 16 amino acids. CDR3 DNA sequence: TGCGCCAGCAGCCGGGGAGGACAGGTTCGAGGAGAAAAACTGTTTTTT. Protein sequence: CASSRGGQVRGEKLFF.

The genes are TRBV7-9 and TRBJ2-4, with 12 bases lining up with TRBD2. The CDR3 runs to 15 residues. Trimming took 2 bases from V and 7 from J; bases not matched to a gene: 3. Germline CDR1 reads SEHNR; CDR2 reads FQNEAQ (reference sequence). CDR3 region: CASSLSGTSGNIQYF. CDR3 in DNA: TGTGCCAGCAGCTTATCAGGGACTAGCGGGAACATTCAGTACTTC.

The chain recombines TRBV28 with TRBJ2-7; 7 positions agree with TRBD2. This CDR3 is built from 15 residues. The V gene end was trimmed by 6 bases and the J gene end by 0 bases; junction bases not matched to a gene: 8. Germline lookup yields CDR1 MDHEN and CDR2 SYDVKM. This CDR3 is CASRPSGTTSYEQYF. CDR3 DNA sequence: TGTGCCAGCAGACCCTCCGGGACTACCTCCTACGAGCAGTACTTC.

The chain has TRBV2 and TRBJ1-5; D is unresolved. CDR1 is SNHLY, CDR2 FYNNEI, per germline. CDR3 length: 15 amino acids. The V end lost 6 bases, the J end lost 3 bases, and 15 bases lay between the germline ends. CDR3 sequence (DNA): TGTGCCAGCAGGGGTGAAGTCGTCTACAATCAGCCCCAGCATTTT. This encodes CASRGEVVYNQPQHF.

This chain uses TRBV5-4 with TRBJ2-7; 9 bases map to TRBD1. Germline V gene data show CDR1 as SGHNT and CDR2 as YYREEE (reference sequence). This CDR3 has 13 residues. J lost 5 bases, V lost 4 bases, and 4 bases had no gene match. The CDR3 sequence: CASSRGQGNEQYF. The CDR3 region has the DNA TGTGCCAGCAGCCGGGGACAGGGTAACGAGCAGTACTTC.

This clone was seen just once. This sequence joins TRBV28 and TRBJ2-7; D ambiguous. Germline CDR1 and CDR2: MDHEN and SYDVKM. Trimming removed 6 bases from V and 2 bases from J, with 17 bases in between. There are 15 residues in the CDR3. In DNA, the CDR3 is TGTGCCAGCAGCCCGACACCCCGTGGGGCCTACGAGCAGTACTTC. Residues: CASSPTPRGAYEQYF.

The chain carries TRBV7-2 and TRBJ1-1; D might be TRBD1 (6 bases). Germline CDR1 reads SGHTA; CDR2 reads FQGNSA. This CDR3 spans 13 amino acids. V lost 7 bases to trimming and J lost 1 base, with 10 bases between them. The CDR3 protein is CASNRAWNTEAFF. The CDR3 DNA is TGTGCCAGCAACAGGGCTTGGAACACTGAAGCTTTCTTT.

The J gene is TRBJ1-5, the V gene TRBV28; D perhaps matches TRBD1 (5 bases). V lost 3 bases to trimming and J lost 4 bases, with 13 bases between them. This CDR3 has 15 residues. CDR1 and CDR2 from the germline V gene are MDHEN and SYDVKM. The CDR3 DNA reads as TGTGCCAGCAGTTTCGCCTCGTGGGGGAATCAGCCCCAGCATTTT. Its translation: CASSFASWGNQPQHF.

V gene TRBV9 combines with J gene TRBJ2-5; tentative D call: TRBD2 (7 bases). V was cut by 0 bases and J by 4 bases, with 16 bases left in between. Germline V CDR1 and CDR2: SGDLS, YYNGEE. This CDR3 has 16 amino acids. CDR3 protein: CASSVGGGRGGETQYF. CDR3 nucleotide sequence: TGTGCCAGCAGCGTAGGTGGCGGGAGAGGGGGAGAGACCCAGTACTTC.

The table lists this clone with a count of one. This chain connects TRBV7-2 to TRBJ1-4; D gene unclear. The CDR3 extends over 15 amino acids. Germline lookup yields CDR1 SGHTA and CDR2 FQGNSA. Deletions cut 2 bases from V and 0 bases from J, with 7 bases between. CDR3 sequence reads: CASSLSVATNEKLFF. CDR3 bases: TGTGCCAGCAGCTTATCGGTTGCAACTAATGAAAAACTGTTTTTT.

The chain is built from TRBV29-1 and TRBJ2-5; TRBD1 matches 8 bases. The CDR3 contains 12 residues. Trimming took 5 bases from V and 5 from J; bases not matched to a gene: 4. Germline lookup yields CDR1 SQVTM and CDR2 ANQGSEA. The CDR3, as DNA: TGCAGCGTTCAGGGGGCAGACGAGACCCAGTACTTC. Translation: CSVQGADETQYF.

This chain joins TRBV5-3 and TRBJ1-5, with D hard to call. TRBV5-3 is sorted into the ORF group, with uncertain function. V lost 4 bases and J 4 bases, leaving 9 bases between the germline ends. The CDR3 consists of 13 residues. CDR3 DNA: TGTGCCAGAAGCCCGGGCCCGAATCAGCCCCAGCATTTT. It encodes CARSPGPNQPQHF.

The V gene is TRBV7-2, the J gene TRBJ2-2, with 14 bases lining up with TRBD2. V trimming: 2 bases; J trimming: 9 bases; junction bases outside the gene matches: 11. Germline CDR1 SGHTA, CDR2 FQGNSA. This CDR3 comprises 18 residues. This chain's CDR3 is CASSLWGLAGVKGWELFF. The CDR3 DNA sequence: TGTGCCAGCAGCTTATGGGGACTAGCGGGAGTCAAGGGATGGGAGCTGTTTTTT.

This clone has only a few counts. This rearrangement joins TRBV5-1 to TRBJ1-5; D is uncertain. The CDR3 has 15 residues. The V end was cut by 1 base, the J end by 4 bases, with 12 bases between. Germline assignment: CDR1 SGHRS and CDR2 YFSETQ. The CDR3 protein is CASSLYGSVNQPQHF. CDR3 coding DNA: TGCGCCAGCAGCTTGTACGGATCAGTAAATCAGCCCCAGCATTTT.

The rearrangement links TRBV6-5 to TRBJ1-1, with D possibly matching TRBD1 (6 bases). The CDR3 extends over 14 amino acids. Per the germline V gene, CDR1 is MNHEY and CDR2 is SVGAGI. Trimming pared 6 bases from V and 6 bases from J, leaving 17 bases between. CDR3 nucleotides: TGTGCCAGCAGCCCTCCGAAGACAGGCGCTGAAGCTTTCTTT. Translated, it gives CASSPPKTGAEAFF.

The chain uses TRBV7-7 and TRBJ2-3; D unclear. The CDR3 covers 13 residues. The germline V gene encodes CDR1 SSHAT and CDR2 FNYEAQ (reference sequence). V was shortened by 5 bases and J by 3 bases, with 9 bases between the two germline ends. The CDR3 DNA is TGTGCCAGCAGCCAAGGCAGTACAGATACGCAGTATTTT. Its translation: CASSQGSTDTQYF.

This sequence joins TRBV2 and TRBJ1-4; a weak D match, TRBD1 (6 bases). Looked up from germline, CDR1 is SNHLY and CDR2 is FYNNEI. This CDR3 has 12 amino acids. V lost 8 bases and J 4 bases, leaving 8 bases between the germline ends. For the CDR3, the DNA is TGTGCCAGCGGGGGCGATAATGAAAAACTGTTTTTT. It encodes CASGGDNEKLFF.

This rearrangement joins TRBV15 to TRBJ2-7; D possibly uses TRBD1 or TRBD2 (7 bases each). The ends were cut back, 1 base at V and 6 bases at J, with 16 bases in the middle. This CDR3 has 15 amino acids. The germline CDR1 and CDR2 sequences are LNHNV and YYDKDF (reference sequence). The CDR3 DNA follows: TGTGCCACCAGCAGAGCCGGCCAGGGGGAGGGCGAGCAGTACTTC. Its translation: CATSRAGQGEGEQYF.

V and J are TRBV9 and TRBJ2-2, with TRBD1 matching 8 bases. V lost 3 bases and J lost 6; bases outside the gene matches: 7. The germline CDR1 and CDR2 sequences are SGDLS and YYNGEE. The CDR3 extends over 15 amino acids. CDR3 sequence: CASSASPGGPGELFF. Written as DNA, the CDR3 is TGTGCCAGCAGCGCATCTCCAGGGGGCCCCGGGGAGCTGTTTTTT.

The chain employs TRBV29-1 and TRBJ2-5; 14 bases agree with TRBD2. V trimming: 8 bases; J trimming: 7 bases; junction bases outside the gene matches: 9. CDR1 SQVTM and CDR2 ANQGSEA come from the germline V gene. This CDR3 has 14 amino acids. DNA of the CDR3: TGCAGCACTCGACTAGCGGGAGGGCCTGGGACCCAGTACTTC. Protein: CSTRLAGGPGTQYF.